The entry below describes one T cell receptor (beta chain). Its antigen is still unknown. No per-base quality is available; no much larger clone lies one base away. TCRbeta CDR3 regions were amplified from genomic DNA by means of the immunoSEQ Assay, a bias-controlled multiplex PCR. The authors processed their data as follows. The number of nucleated cells in each sample was estimated from the amplification of reference gene primers within the assay. Sequence reads were collapsed and filtered to measure the absolute abundance of every unique TCRbeta CDR3 rearrangement. For each sample, productive Simpson clonality was calculated by taking the square root of Simpson's diversity index across productive rearrangements. TCRdb re-hosts the immuneACCESS table, in-frame sequences only. Its copies lack some clones; in the studies checked, an unresolved V gene accounts for under half of them, and the cause for the rest is not known. V, J and clone size reflect that table, while D and trimming were determined from the DNA. For this sample there are over 300,000 clones; 85% to 90% appear just once. The leading ten clones occupy over 0.9% of the sample.

The data were obtained in a study of blood T cell repertoires in COVID-19 (dated by TCRdb to between 2020 and 2021). Background on the whole study: Collaborator samples came from the United States, Italy and Spain and covered acute and convalescent phases of COVID-19. Subjects who had been exposed to COVID-19, were actively infected with it, or had recovered from it provided the deeply sampled blood TCRbeta repertoires that made up the dataset. Where HLA class I and class II types were available, the types were taken from metadata supplied by the sample provider, not from assay-based typing. The material from the prospective study consisted of cDNA or gDNA derived from T cells, B-cell-depleted T cells, or PBMCs. Sample metadata almost always included a de-identified subject ID, COVID-19 status, age in years and sex. The samples were drawn from the first 160 participants of the ongoing ImmuneRACE study and from 950 to 1,500 subjects provided by 6 global collaborators. A freely available public database, intended as a resource for researchers studying the immune response to SARS-CoV-2, is where the repertoires were released.

Participants in the prospective study were enrolled through a virtual design, were aged about 18 to 90 years, and lived in 24 United States geographic areas. In the prospective study, participants were assigned to cohorts based on the clinical history participants reported in a screening survey and a study questionnaire. Each participant in the prospective study had whole blood, serum and a nasopharyngeal or oropharyngeal swab collected by mobile phlebotomists. Prospective study participants could optionally give additional blood draws and questionnaires over an approximately two-month period. Before DNA extraction, prospective study blood samples were shipped either frozen or at room temperature. Points the paper makes about the study in general: How much clinical and demographic metadata was included differed by source and by participant, and the metadata was provided uncurated.

The germline V gene sets CDR1 to MGHRA and CDR2 to YSYEKL. Trimmed from V: 10 bases; trimmed from J: 3 bases; junction bases lacking a gene match: 14. The CDR3 spans 15 residues, from the cysteine through the phenylalanine. Of all the DNA, just the CDR3 is kept, 45 bases in frame from base 1. The chain couples TRBV4-1 to TRBJ1-2; 7 bases in the middle match TRBD1. Sequencing used PBMCs or T cells enriched from blood (not recorded which). The clonotype was recovered from a woman in her twenties or thirties with acute COVID-19. The sequenced DNA: TGCGCCACCCGCTGGGAGCCAGGGGGAGACTATGGCTACACCTTC. It codes for CATRWEPGGDYGYTF.